These 28 T cell receptor beta chains came from one sample sequenced in a study of blood T cell repertoires in COVID-19. Method: immunoSEQ multiplex PCR; TCRdb's copy keeps in-frame clones and lacks some. The data show 70,000 to 75,000 clones, 90% seen once. Sequenced: peripheral blood. The receptors here all came from a woman between 18 and 30 years old with acute or convalescent COVID-19.

The rearrangement links TRBV6-2 or TRBV6-3 to TRBJ2-5; TRBD1 matches at 7 bases. CDR1 is MNHEY and CDR2 is SVGEGT in the germline V gene. V dropped 2 bases and J dropped 2; count of bases not matched to a gene: 5. The CDR3 spans 15 residues. The CDR3 spells CASSYRQGIQETQYF. DNA for the CDR3: TGTGCCAGCAGTTACCGACAGGGTATTCAAGAGACCCAGTACTTC.

The rearrangement joins TRBV4-1 to TRBJ2-7, with 7 nucleotides matching TRBD1. The germline V gene has CDR1 MGHRA and CDR2 YSYEKL. After removal of 4 bases from V and 1 base from J, the junction contained 10 bases not matched to a gene. CDR3 length: 16 amino acids. CDR3 residues: CASSRQLGQTSYEQYF. The DNA of the CDR3 is TGCGCCAGCAGCCGGCAGTTGGGACAGACATCCTACGAGCAGTACTTC.

The chain joins TRBV10-3 to TRBJ2-3; D possibly matches TRBD1 or TRBD2 (5 bases each). This CDR3 region has 13 residues. V was trimmed by 6 bases and J by 2 bases, leaving 9 bases between them. Germline V gene data show CDR1 as ENHRY and CDR2 as SYGVKD. CDR3 DNA: TGTGCCATCAGCGAGGGGCCCACAGATACGCAGTATTTT. It translates to CAISEGPTDTQYF.

The chain employs TRBV6-2 or TRBV6-3 and TRBJ2-5; 12 nucleotides align to TRBD2. CDR1 MNHEY and CDR2 SVGEGT come from the germline V gene. CDR3 length equals 15 residues. V lost 2 bases, J lost 4 bases, and 2 bases stayed unmatched. The CDR3 DNA reads TGTGCCAGCAGTTACGTGACTAGCGGGAGAGAGACCCAGTACTTC. The encoded protein is CASSYVTSGRETQYF.

This clone has just one count. This rearrangement joins TRBV3-1 (or the pseudogene TRBV3-2) to TRBJ2-1; 7 bases line up with TRBD2. This CDR3 spans 16 amino acids. J lost 5 bases, V lost 1 base, and 8 bases had no gene match. CDR1 LGHDT and CDR2 YNNKEL come from the germline V gene (reference sequence). The CDR3 bases are TGTGCCAGCAGCCAAGTTGGGGCTAGCGGACACAATGAGCAGTTCTTC. Translated: CASSQVGASGHNEQFF.

The rearrangement uses TRBV27 and TRBJ1-2; TRBD1 agrees at 8 bases. Looked up from germline, CDR1 is MNHEY and CDR2 is SMNVEV (reference sequence). The CDR3 sequence is 15 residues long. With 5 bases clipped from V and 9 bases from J, the junction kept 14 bases outside the gene matches. As DNA, the CDR3 is TGTGCCAGCAGTCCTTTCATGACAGGGGTCGGTCGCTACACCTTC. Translation gives CASSPFMTGVGRYTF.

This clone was counted only a few times. The V call is TRBV12-3 or TRBV12-4, the J call TRBJ2-1, with a tentative D call TRBD1 (5 bases). The CDR3 runs 13 residues. Deletions cut 3 bases from V and 8 bases from J, with 11 bases between. CDR3 loop: CASSLAGYDEQFF. CDR3 nucleotides: TGTGCCAGCAGTTTGGCAGGGTACGATGAGCAGTTCTTC.

The V gene is TRBV25-1, the J gene TRBJ2-7; 7 bases line up with TRBD1. This CDR3 region has 17 residues. Germline lookup yields CDR1 MGHDK and CDR2 SYGVNS. V shed 7 bases and J 0 bases; nucleotides not matched to a gene: 15. CDR3 sequence (DNA): TGTGCCAGCACCCGTCCCGGGACAGTGAGGAGCTCCTACGAGCAGTACTTC. Residues: CASTRPGTVRSSYEQYF.

The chain couples TRBV3-1 (or the pseudogene TRBV3-2) to TRBJ2-7; no definite D call. Per the germline V gene, CDR1 is LGHDT and CDR2 is YNNKEL (reference sequence). CDR3 size: 14 residues. V was cut by 4 bases and J by 6 bases, with 16 bases left in between. CDR3 amino acids: CASSPRRRLIEQYF. CDR3 DNA: TGTGCCAGCAGCCCACGGAGACGCCTAATCGAGCAGTACTTC.

This clone was recorded only once. The chain combines TRBV25-1 with TRBJ1-2; a weak D match, TRBD1 (5 bases). Germline loops: CDR1 MGHDK, CDR2 SYGVNS. V was pared by 0 bases and J by 2 bases, with 10 bases between. The CDR3 consists of 15 residues. This CDR3 reads CASSEYLAGNYGYTF. The CDR3, as DNA: TGTGCCAGCAGTGAATACTTGGCAGGGAACTATGGCTACACCTTC.

This rearrangement joins TRBV10-3 to TRBJ2-7; 12 bases agree with TRBD1. CDR3 length: 16 amino acids. V dropped 2 bases and J dropped 4; count of bases not matched to a gene: 6. The germline CDR1 and CDR2 sequences are ENHRY and SYGVKD. In DNA, the CDR3 is TGTGCCATCAGTGAGCCGGGGACAGGGGGCTCATACGAGCAGTACTTC. Translation gives CAISEPGTGGSYEQYF.

The V gene is TRBV4-2, the J gene TRBJ1-2; TRBD1 might be the D (5 bases). Germline assignment: CDR1 LGHNA and CDR2 YNFKEQ. The CDR3 is 16 amino acids. Trimming removed 0 bases at V and 0 bases at J, with 11 bases between. CDR3 coding DNA: TGTGCCAGCAGCCAAGATGGACACCTAGCTAACTATGGCTACACCTTC. Amino acid sequence: CASSQDGHLANYGYTF.

The chain is built from TRBV7-9 and TRBJ2-3; D unclear. Between the trimmed V and J ends, which lost 3 bases and 5 bases, there was a span of 9 bases. Germline V CDR1 and CDR2: SEHNR, FQNEAQ (reference sequence). CDR3 length: 13 residues. The CDR3 protein is CASSFAQVDTQYF. CDR3 bases: TGTGCCAGCAGCTTTGCCCAGGTAGATACGCAGTATTTT.

The rearrangement joins TRBV7-9 to TRBJ2-1, with 13 bases lining up with TRBD2. Trimming removed 1 base from V and 9 bases from J; junction bases left unmatched: 6. The CDR3 is made up of 16 amino acids. Germline CDR1 and CDR2: SEHNR and FQNEAQ (reference sequence). CDR3 protein: CASSLGTSGRGGEQFF. The CDR3 DNA reads TGTGCCAGCAGCTTAGGGACTAGCGGGAGAGGGGGTGAGCAGTTCTTC.

The chain employs TRBV27 and TRBJ1-1; D is ambiguous. Germline-derived CDR1 and CDR2 are MNHEY and SMNVEV (reference sequence). The CDR3 has 14 amino acids. V shed 5 bases and J shed 3 bases, with 13 bases lying between them. The CDR3 DNA sequence: TGTGCCAGCAGTCCTGGGTTAGCGCACACTGAAGCTTTCTTT. This translates into CASSPGLAHTEAFF.

This chain connects TRBV7-9 to TRBJ2-5; TRBD2 might be the D (5 bases). Germline CDR1 SEHNR, CDR2 FQNEAQ (reference sequence). The CDR3 consists of 14 residues. The germline V and J ends were trimmed by 2 bases and 3 bases, with 10 bases remaining between them. The CDR3 DNA sequence: TGTGCCAGCAGCTTACAAGGGAGTAAAGAGACCCAGTACTTC. Translation: CASSLQGSKETQYF.

V usage is TRBV18 and J usage is TRBJ1-1, with 9 bases aligning to TRBD1. Germline CDR1 reads KGHSH; CDR2 reads LQKENI. The CDR3 loop spans 11 amino acids. V dropped 5 bases and J dropped 11; count of bases not matched to a gene: 3. In DNA form, the CDR3 reads TGTGCCAGCTCAGGGGACAGGGTTGCTTTCTTT. Translation gives CASSGDRVAFF.

The rearrangement links TRBV28 to TRBJ2-7; 7 bases match TRBD1. The CDR3 sequence is 19 residues long. The J segment lost 1 base and the V segment lost 3 bases, leaving 18 bases of the junction unmatched. Germline V CDR1 and CDR2: MDHEN, SYDVKM. The DNA of the CDR3 is TGTGCCAGCAGTTTCTCCCCCGGGACAGTAACTTTGTTATCCTACGAGCAGTACTTC. This gives the protein CASSFSPGTVTLLSYEQYF.

This clone appeared a few times. CDR3 DNA: TGTGCCAGCAGCCAAGATGTCCCGCGGTCAAGCTCCTACAATGAGCAGTTCTTC. Translating gives CASSQDVPRSSSYNEQFF. V usage is TRBV3-1 (or the pseudogene TRBV3-2) and J usage is TRBJ2-1; D not certain. CDR1 and CDR2 (germline): LGHDT, YNNKEL (reference sequence). Trimming cost V 0 bases and J 0 bases, with 15 bases left between them. This CDR3 spans 18 amino acids.

Only one count was recorded for this clone. V gene TRBV12-5 combines with J gene TRBJ1-5; possible D gene TRBD1, 5 bases. The germline V gene encodes CDR1 LGHNT and CDR2 FRNRAP. Trimming removed 1 base from V and 2 bases from J, with 15 bases in between. The CDR3 spans 17 residues. The chain's CDR3 is CASGLAQQGNGNQPQHF. The DNA of the CDR3 is TGTGCTAGTGGTTTGGCCCAGCAGGGTAATGGCAATCAGCCCCAGCATTTT.

This clone has a single count. This chain uses TRBV28 with TRBJ1-6, with no clear D. Per germline, CDR1 MDHEN and CDR2 SYDVKM. The V end lost 6 bases, the J end lost 1 base, and 4 bases lay between the germline ends. The CDR3 loop spans 13 amino acids. CDR3 loop: CASRRSYNSPLHF. The CDR3 DNA reads TGTGCCAGCAGGCGGTCCTATAATTCACCCCTCCACTTT.

The rearrangement links TRBV5-1 to TRBJ1-5; maybe TRBD1 (6 bases). Germline CDR1 is SGHRS and CDR2 is YFSETQ. Trimming pared 4 bases from V and 5 bases from J, leaving 10 bases between. The CDR3 is made up of 13 amino acids. Written as DNA, the CDR3 is TGCGCCAGCAGCGTGGGGGCCGATCAGCCCCAGCATTTT. It codes for CASSVGADQPQHF.

The chain couples TRBV7-2 to TRBJ2-5; D may be TRBD2 (6 bases). The CDR3 is 13 residues long. Trimming took 1 base from V and 5 from J, leaving 8 bases between them. The germline CDR1 and CDR2 sequences are SGHTA and FQGNSA. The CDR3 loop reads CASSLVSGETQYF. The CDR3 DNA reads as TGTGCCAGCAGCTTAGTTAGCGGTGAGACCCAGTACTTC.

V gene TRBV6-1 combines with J gene TRBJ2-1; the D is unclear. V gave up 2 bases and J gave up 2 bases, with 13 bases separating them. CDR3 length equals 16 residues. Germline V lookup: CDR1 MNHNS, CDR2 SASEGT. The CDR3 spells CASSERGGNTYNEQFF. The CDR3, as DNA: TGTGCCAGCAGTGAACGAGGCGGAAACACCTACAATGAGCAGTTCTTC.

The chain has TRBV4-2 and TRBJ2-1, with 7 bases identical to TRBD2. The germline V gene has CDR1 LGHNA and CDR2 YNFKEQ. CDR3 length: 21 residues. The trim removed 2 bases at V and 4 bases at J, leaving 23 bases unmatched. Here the CDR3 reads CASSQRDGFSSGTTLYNEQFF. The CDR3 region has the DNA TGTGCCAGCAGCCAAAGGGATGGGTTTTCAAGCGGGACTACACTGTACAATGAGCAGTTCTTC.

The chain is built from TRBV15 and TRBJ1-1; D is ambiguous. Germline V gives CDR1 LNHNV, CDR2 YYDKDF (reference sequence). The CDR3 totals 15 residues. Trimming removed 0 bases from V and 0 bases from J, with 8 bases in between. CDR3 loop: CATSRDVEMNTEAFF. The CDR3 bases are TGTGCCACCAGCAGAGACGTAGAAATGAACACTGAAGCTTTCTTT. Together with reference TRBV15 and TRBJ1-1, the CDR3 gives the full variable domain: DAMVIQNPRYQVTQFGKPVTLSCSQTLNHNVMYWYQQKSSQAPKLLFHYYDKDFNNEADTPDNFQSRRPNTSFCFLDIRSPGLGDTAMYLCATSRDVEMNTEAFFGQGTRLTVV.

V is TRBV19 and J is TRBJ2-1; 8 bases are a match to TRBD2. Germline CDR1 and CDR2: LNHDA and SQIVND (reference sequence). The CDR3 is made up of 12 amino acids. J lost 9 bases, V lost 6 bases, and 4 bases had no gene match. The CDR3: CASRGLDPEQFF. The CDR3 DNA follows: TGTGCCAGTAGGGGACTAGACCCTGAGCAGTTCTTC.

This clone came up once. The genes are TRBV3-1 (or the pseudogene TRBV3-2) and TRBJ1-6; 7 bases are a match to TRBD1. In germline, CDR1 is LGHDT, CDR2 YNNKEL (reference sequence). The CDR3 runs to 12 residues. Unmatched junction bases numbered 4, after V lost 1 base and J lost 16 bases. The CDR3: CASSQGYRGLHF. The CDR3 DNA reads as TGTGCCAGCAGCCAAGGCTACAGGGGACTCCACTTT.